A selection of T cell receptor beta chains follows, all from one sample in a study of T cell changes during pregnancy in multiple sclerosis. Sequencing was performed with immunoSEQ multiplex PCR; in TCRdb, only in-frame clones are kept and a portion is missing. The sample includes under 75,000 clones, around 90% of them seen just once. Sequencing was performed on CD4+ T cells from peripheral blood mononuclear cells, taken after pregnancy. The receptors stem from a female donor with multiple sclerosis, enrolled in a pregnancy study. The CDR3 runs from the conserved cysteine through the conserved F or W. The D gene is left open where the match is weak. Expanded clones are given a class, and other clones once, few, many or no size at all.

V	D	J	length	size	CDR3	DNA
TRBV6-5	-	TRBJ1-1	13	-	CASSLLRGDEAFF	TGTGCCAGCAGCCTCCTCCGGGGGGACGAAGCTTTCTTT
TRBV6-5	-	TRBJ2-2	11	-	CASYYTGELFF	TGTGCCAGCTATTACACCGGGGAGCTGTTTTTT
TRBV19	TRBD1	TRBJ2-3	14	-	CASSPQGSTDTQYF	TGTGCCAGTAGTCCACAGGGGAGCACAGATACGCAGTATTTT
TRBV19	-	TRBJ2-2	14	-	CASSRSGTTGELFF	TGTGCCAGTAGTAGATCTGGGACAACCGGGGAGCTGTTTTTT
TRBV25-1	-	TRBJ1-5	14	-	CASLLEEGYQPQHF	TGTGCCAGCCTCCTCGAGGAGGGGTACCAGCCCCAGCATTTT
TRBV12-5	-	TRBJ2-7	16	-	CASGLVLDGGPYEQYF	TGTGCTAGTGGTTTGGTACTAGACGGAGGGCCCTACGAGCAGTACTTC
TRBV6-1	TRBD1	TRBJ1-4	14	-	CASRLTGWAEKLFF	TGTGCCAGCAGACTGACAGGGTGGGCTGAAAAACTGTTTTTT
TRBV6-1	-	TRBJ2-7	12	-	CASSGQFYEQYF	TGTGCCAGCAGTGGACAGTTCTACGAGCAGTACTTC
TRBV19	-	TRBJ1-2	14	-	CASSINGANYGYTF	TGTGCCAGTAGTATAAACGGAGCTAACTATGGCTACACCTTC
TRBV7-2	-	TRBJ1-6	16	-	CASRQDSWAYNSPLHF	TGTGCCAGCAGACAGGACAGTTGGGCCTATAATTCACCCCTCCACTTT
TRBV7-2	-	TRBJ2-3	16	few	CASSPKRIAATDTQYF	TGTGCCAGCAGCCCGAAAAGAATAGCGGCCACAGATACGCAGTATTTT
TRBV30	-	TRBJ2-4	16	-	CAWSVRGMIAKNIQYF	TGTGCCTGGAGTGTACGGGGGATGATAGCCAAAAACATTCAGTACTTC
TRBV19	TRBD1	TRBJ1-5	15	-	CASRTQGSMVQPQHF	TGTGCCAGTAGAACACAGGGGAGCATGGTTCAGCCCCAGCATTTT
TRBV7-3	TRBD1	TRBJ1-1	14	-	CASSTDRANTEAFF	TGTGCCAGCAGCACGGACAGGGCGAACACTGAAGCTTTCTTT
TRBV19	TRBD1	TRBJ1-1	19	-	CASSQRFGTGGTSNTEAFF	TGTGCCAGTAGTCAACGGTTCGGGACAGGTGGAACTTCGAACACTGAAGCTTTCTTT
TRBV7-8	-	TRBJ1-6	14	-	CASSPGPYNSPLHF	TGTGCCAGCAGCCCCGGTCCCTATAATTCACCCCTCCACTTT
TRBV18	-	TRBJ1-1	15	many	CASSPPDMRNTEAFF	TGTGCCAGCTCACCCCCCGACATGAGGAACACTGAAGCTTTCTTT
TRBV27	-	TRBJ2-2	11	-	CASRSFGELFF	TGTGCCAGCAGATCTTTCGGGGAGCTGTTTTTT
TRBV9	-	TRBJ1-2	13	-	CASSSGQNYGYTF	TGTGCCAGCAGCTCCGGACAGAACTATGGCTACACCTTC
TRBV19	-	TRBJ1-6	13	-	CASSDQTGSPLHF	TGTGCCAGTAGCGACCAGACGGGGTCACCCCTCCACTTT
TRBV4-1	-	TRBJ1-2	15	-	CASSQDRVVAYGYTF	TGCGCCAGCAGCCAAGATCGGGTGGTTGCCTATGGCTACACCTTC
TRBV2	-	TRBJ1-1	15	-	CASREPRRGNTEAFF	TGTGCCAGCAGGGAACCCCGGCGGGGGAACACTGAAGCTTTCTTT
TRBV19	-	TRBJ2-1	13	-	CASSTQRGNEQFF	TGTGCCAGTAGCACCCAGAGGGGGAATGAGCAGTTCTTC
TRBV6-1	TRBD1	TRBJ1-4	15	-	CASSSRTGYNEKLFF	TGTGCCAGCAGTAGCCGGACAGGATATAATGAAAAACTGTTTTTT
TRBV7-9	-	TRBJ1-4	14	-	CASSLARMNEKLFF	TGTGCCAGCAGCTTAGCCAGGATGAATGAAAAACTGTTTTTT
TRBV7-8	-	TRBJ1-5	13	-	CASSSNVNQPQHF	TGTGCCAGCAGCTCCAATGTTAATCAGCCCCAGCATTTT
TRBV4-2	TRBD1	TRBJ2-7	15	-	CASSYQGVASYEQYF	TGTGCCAGCAGCTACCAGGGGGTAGCCTCCTACGAGCAGTACTTC
TRBV6-1	TRBD2	TRBJ2-3	15	-	CASTDGRGRADTQYF	TGTGCCAGCACCGACGGGAGGGGTAGGGCAGATACGCAGTATTTT
TRBV25-1	-	TRBJ1-4	15	-	CASSEYRGGDGKLFF	TGTGCCAGCAGTGAATATAGGGGAGGGGATGGAAAACTGTTTTTT
TRBV11-3	TRBD2	TRBJ2-3	17	-	CASSTGVAGGLGDTQYF	TGTGCCAGCAGCACCGGGGTAGCGGGGGGGCTTGGAGATACGCAGTATTTT
TRBV5-4	TRBD2	TRBJ2-3	16	-	CASSLGTSGSMYTQYF	TGTGCCAGCAGCTTGGGGACTAGCGGGAGTATGTATACGCAGTATTTT